The entry below gives a single TCR beta chain sequence along with its context. This entry is derived from a study of blood T cell repertoires in COVID-19. Background on the study: Italy, Spain and the United States were the sources of the convalescent and acute COVID-19 samples. The analysed material was cDNA or gDNA that came from T cells, B-cell-depleted T cells, or PBMCs.

This CDR3 has 16 amino acids. The germline V gene encodes CDR1 SGHNT and CDR2 YENEEA. The V end was cut by 1 base, the J end by 1 base, with 12 bases between. Repertoires were generated with immunoSEQ multiplex PCR, while TCRdb's copy carries only in-frame clones and drops some. The table includes more than 350,000 clones, about 88% detected once. The specimen sequenced was PBMCs or T cells enriched from blood (not recorded which). The chain joins TRBV11-3 to TRBJ2-3; D is perhaps TRBD2 (7 bases). The sequence was collected from a woman in her late teens or twenties who had been exposed to COVID-19. Here the CDR3 DNA reads TGTGCCAGCAGCTTAGTTCCGGGGGGCGGCACAGATACGCAGTATTTT. Translation gives CASSLVPGGGTDTQYF.